This TCR beta chain was identified during a study of T cells after yellow fever vaccination. Overall study results and limits: The secondary response showed a weaker magnitude and a faster peak, day 5 versus 15. Shared CD4/CD8 clonotypes were a small share, likely from convergent recombination. In post-booster samples, most primary-vaccination clones reappeared (about 96% CD4, 88% CD8).

TCRdb reprocessed the 5' RACE reads with MiXCR, giving one entry per CDR3 protein. The sample carries roughly 500,000 distinct CDR3 sequences, 15% to 20% recorded once. Germline V gene data show CDR1 as LGHDT and CDR2 as YNNKEL (reference sequence). Losses at the gene ends were 4 bases for V and 1 base for J; bases not matched to a gene: 7. The CDR3 is 15 residues long. Worth noting for this clonotype: The antigen remains undetermined.

The sequencing used PBMCs, collected 15 days after the yellow fever booster vaccination. V and J are TRBV3-1 and TRBJ2-7; 7 nucleotides align to TRBD1. The receptor comes from a man between 25 and 39 years old who received the YFV17D yellow fever vaccine. The CDR3 loop is CASSRATDRSYEQYF. The CDR3 DNA follows: TGTGCCAGCAGCCGCGCGACGGACAGGTCCTACGAGCAGTACTTC.